Below, 10 T cell receptor beta chains from the same sample are listed, as sequenced in a study. TCRdb passed the 5' RACE reads through MiXCR, listing each CDR3 protein once. The data contain under 35,000 distinct CDR3 sequences, approximately 25% of them seen just once; the ten biggest clones take up about 4.3%. Source material: memory CD4+ T cells sorted from blood. Documented subset: memory CD4+ T cells, CD4+CD45RO+CD25-. The receptor source for this set is a female donor with breast cancer.

This clonotype appeared a few times. The rearrangement joins TRBV5-1 to TRBJ2-7; maybe TRBD2 (6 bases). Germline lookup yields CDR1 SGHRS and CDR2 YFSETQ. This CDR3 spans 14 amino acids. The V and J ends lost 2 bases and 2 bases respectively, with 11 bases between them. The CDR3 sequence: CASSLSSAAYEQYF. CDR3 bases: TGCGCCAGCAGCTTATCTAGCGCCGCCTACGAGCAGTACTTC.

This clonotype was observed many times. CDR3 amino acids: CASSPTGALDWDGYTF. As DNA, the CDR3 is TGTGCCAGCAGCCCGACAGGGGCCCTCGACTGGGATGGCTACACCTTC. The rearrangement links TRBV6-5 to TRBJ1-2, with TRBD1 matching over 8 bases. CDR1 MNHEY and CDR2 SVGAGI come from the germline V gene. The V and J ends lost 6 bases and 6 bases, in that order; junction bases with no gene match: 15. This CDR3 is 16 amino acids long.

Notes on this clonotype: With a much larger clone just one base away, this may be a read error. The chain combines TRBV24-1 with TRBJ2-1; D might be TRBD2 (5 bases). The CDR3 covers 13 residues. In germline, CDR1 is KGHDR, CDR2 SFDVKD. The CDR3 DNA is TGTACCACCAGTGAGGACTTTCGAAATGAGCAGTTCTTC. It encodes CTTSEDFRNEQFF.

Of note for this clonotype: A read error is possible here, since a much larger clone lies one base away. The chain couples TRBV29-1 to TRBJ2-1, with no clear D. Germline values: CDR1 SQVTM, CDR2 ANQGSEA. This CDR3 spans 15 amino acids. CDR3 loop: CNIPLRLGSYNEQFF. CDR3 sequence (DNA): TGCAACATACCTCTGCGCCTGGGGTCCTACAATGAGCAGTTCTTC.

The V call is TRBV6-2 or TRBV6-3, the J call TRBJ2-1, with 7 positions matching TRBD1. V lost 2 bases to trimming and J lost 0 bases; unmatched junction nucleotides: 4. This CDR3 has 16 amino acids. Germline CDR1 and CDR2: MNHEY and SVGEGT. CDR3: CASSYDGDSSYNEQFF. The DNA for the CDR3 is TGTGCCAGCAGTTACGACGGGGACAGCTCCTACAATGAGCAGTTCTTC.

The chain carries TRBV7-2 and TRBJ2-7; TRBD2 agrees at 11 bases. Germline V gene sequence: CDR1 SGHTA, CDR2 FQGNSA. The CDR3 has 14 residues. Losses at the gene ends were 3 bases for V and 3 bases for J; bases not matched to a gene: 1. The CDR3 bases are TGTGCCAGCAGCTTTGGGACTAGCGGCTACGAGCAGTACTTC. Amino acid sequence: CASSFGTSGYEQYF.

This rearrangement joins TRBV4-1 to TRBJ1-1, with D hard to call. With 1 base removed from V and 1 base from J, the gap between germline ends came to 4 bases. The V gene's germline CDR1 is MGHRA and CDR2 YSYEKL. The CDR3 consists of 13 residues. Written as DNA, the CDR3 is TGCGCCAGCAGCCAAGTGGGGAACACTGAAGCTTTCTTT. It specifies CASSQVGNTEAFF.

For this clonotype: A clone one base away is much larger, so this may be a read error. J is TRBJ2-3 and V is TRBV6-5; 9 bases fit TRBD1. This CDR3 comprises 16 residues. Germline lookup yields CDR1 MNHEY and CDR2 SVGAGI. The CDR3 DNA reads as TGTGCCAGCAGCCTCACCGGGACAGGGAACACAGATACGCAGTGTTTT. This codes for CASSLTGTGNTDTQCF.

This clonotype was observed at least ten times. V gene TRBV4-2 combines with J gene TRBJ2-2, with D uncertain. Trimming stripped 5 bases from V and 5 bases from J, with 6 bases between. This CDR3 contains 12 residues. Germline-derived CDR1 and CDR2 are LGHNA and YNFKEQ. CDR3 sequence reads: CASSYKTGELFF. DNA of the CDR3: TGTGCCAGCAGCTACAAGACCGGGGAGCTGTTTTTT.

This sequence joins TRBV27 and TRBJ1-1; 7 bases fit TRBD1. The CDR3 is made up of 11 amino acids. Germline V CDR1 and CDR2: MNHEY, SMNVEV (reference sequence). V shed 8 bases, J shed 7 bases, and the junction held 4 bases outside the gene matches. In DNA form, the CDR3 reads TGTGCCAGCCGGACAGGAGTTGAAGCTTTCTTT. Translated, it gives CASRTGVEAFF.